These 20 T cell receptor beta chains originate from one sample sequenced in a study of long-term antiretroviral therapy in people with HIV. Sequencing used immunoSEQ v3.0 at survey level. Only in-frame clones appear in the TCRdb table, and some are missing; sequencing was by immunoSEQ multiplex PCR. The sample includes roughly 15,000 clones, roughly 80% seen only once; the top ten take 14%. The sample was unsorted PBMCs, taken approximately 1.3 years before starting antiretroviral therapy. These receptors all come from a man aged 30 to 39 with HIV.

This clone appeared a few times. The chain carries TRBV2 and TRBJ2-2; D remains ambiguous. The V gene lost 1 base and the J gene lost 3 bases, with 9 bases spanning the gap. Germline V gives CDR1 SNHLY, CDR2 FYNNEI. There are 15 residues in the CDR3. The CDR3 here is CASSEVSSYTGELFF. The CDR3 DNA sequence: TGTGCCAGCAGTGAAGTGTCTTCTTACACCGGGGAGCTGTTTTTT.

CDR3 nucleotide sequence: TGCGCCAGCAGCCCCAATGCAGACGAGCAGTACTTC. Protein product: CASSPNADEQYF. The genes are TRBV4-1 and TRBJ2-7; no definite D call. The CDR3 contains 12 residues. From germline, CDR1 is MGHRA and CDR2 YSYEKL. Trimming stripped 4 bases from V and 5 bases from J, with 9 bases between.

This clone was recorded only once. The J gene is TRBJ2-1, the V gene TRBV10-2, with TRBD2 identical over 9 bases. The length of the CDR3 is 15 residues. Germline lookup yields CDR1 WSHSY and CDR2 SAAADI. J gave up 8 bases and V 8 bases, and 13 bases lay outside the gene matches. This chain's CDR3 is CASGEGSGGKDEQFF. The DNA of the CDR3 is TGCGCCAGCGGGGAGGGGAGCGGGGGGAAGGATGAGCAGTTCTTC.

This chain links TRBV5-5 with TRBJ1-2; 8 nucleotides align to TRBD1. The trim removed 1 base at V and 3 bases at J, leaving 2 bases unmatched. Germline V gene lookup returns CDR1 SGHKS and CDR2 YYEKEE (reference sequence). This CDR3 is 14 amino acids long. CDR3: CASSLQDRDYGYTF. In DNA, the CDR3 is TGTGCCAGCAGCTTGCAGGACAGGGACTATGGCTACACCTTC.

The V call is TRBV7-3, the J call TRBJ2-1, with D perhaps matching TRBD2 (6 bases). The CDR3 is made up of 15 amino acids. From germline, CDR1 is SGHTA and CDR2 FQGTGA. Trimming removed 4 bases at V and 8 bases at J, with 18 bases between. CDR3 amino acids: CASSSDSGGTDEQFF. The CDR3 DNA sequence: TGTGCCAGCAGCTCTGATAGCGGAGGAACGGATGAGCAGTTCTTC.

Worth noting for this clone: Mismatch with germline at one junction end may stem from a read error. The chain is built from TRBV7-7 and TRBJ2-7; a weak D match, TRBD2 (5 bases). CDR1 is SSHAT, CDR2 FNYEAQ, per germline (reference sequence). The CDR3 is made up of 13 amino acids. The CDR3 region is CASSLAMKDEQYF. The CDR3 nucleotides are TGTGCTAGCAGCTTAGCGATGAAGGACGAGCAGTACTTC. Looking up the rest from reference TRBV7-7 and TRBJ2-7 gives the full variable domain: GAGVSQSPRYKVTKRGQDVTLRCDPISSHATLYWYQQALGQGPEFLTYFNYEAQPDKSGLPSDRFSAERPEGSISTLTIQRTEQRDSAMYRCASSLAMKDEQYFGPGTRLTVT.

This clone was observed once. The chain carries TRBV11-3 and TRBJ2-1; TRBD2 matches at 12 bases. CDR3 length: 14 amino acids. Germline values: CDR1 SGHNT, CDR2 YENEEA. V lost 5 bases and J lost 10; bases outside the gene matches: 6. The CDR3 region is CASSGLAGRPEQFF. CDR3 nucleotide sequence: TGTGCCAGCAGCGGACTAGCGGGACGCCCCGAGCAGTTCTTC.

This chain links TRBV10-3 with TRBJ1-1; the D gene is possibly TRBD1 (5 bases). V lost 6 bases and J lost 0, with 11 bases in between. There are 14 residues in the CDR3. In germline, CDR1 is ENHRY, CDR2 SYGVKD. The CDR3 coding sequence is TGTGCCATCAGCCCGGGACGGATGAACACTGAAGCTTTCTTT. It specifies CAISPGRMNTEAFF.

This clone is categorized as medium-sized. V usage is TRBV27 and J usage is TRBJ1-6; D possibly corresponds to TRBD1 (5 bases). This CDR3 spans 13 amino acids. With 7 bases removed from V and 5 bases from J, the gap between germline ends came to 9 bases. In germline, CDR1 is MNHEY, CDR2 SMNVEV (reference sequence). Here the CDR3 reads CASTGWNNSPLHF. The CDR3 DNA reads as TGTGCCAGCACAGGGTGGAATAATTCACCCCTCCACTTT.

The rearrangement uses TRBV29-1 and TRBJ1-2; D is undetermined. CDR3 length equals 16 residues. The germline V gene encodes CDR1 SQVTM and CDR2 ANQGSEA. Trimming took off 3 bases at V and 3 bases at J, with 20 bases between the two ends. The CDR3 region is CSVDNQEFTGHYGYTF. The DNA for the CDR3 is TGCAGCGTTGATAATCAGGAGTTTACCGGGCACTATGGCTACACCTTC. The whole variable domain, filled in from reference TRBV29-1 and TRBJ1-2, reads SAVISQKPSRDICQRGTSLTIQCQVDSQVTMMFWYRQQPGQSLTLIATANQGSEATYESGFVIDKFPISRPNLTFSTLTVSNMSPEDSSIYLCSVDNQEFTGHYGYTFGSGTRLTVV.

V gene TRBV5-1 combines with J gene TRBJ2-3, with D uncertain. This CDR3 region has 13 residues. V was pared by 5 bases and J by 5 bases, with 12 bases between. Germline V gives CDR1 SGHRS, CDR2 YFSETQ. DNA for the CDR3: TGCGCCAGCAGGCGAGGTTCTGAAGATACGCAGTATTTT. This translates into CASRRGSEDTQYF.

The V gene is TRBV9, the J gene TRBJ1-6, with D tentatively TRBD1 (5 bases). The ends were cut back, 3 bases at V and 7 bases at J, with 11 bases in the middle. Germline CDR1 SGDLS, CDR2 YYNGEE. CDR3 length equals 14 residues. The CDR3 sequence: CASSAGLRNSPLHF. CDR3 bases: TGTGCCAGCAGCGCGGGACTGAGAAATTCACCCCTCCACTTT.

This sequence joins TRBV10-2 and TRBJ2-7; D ambiguous. V was shortened by 5 bases and J by 4 bases, with 12 bases between the two germline ends. This CDR3 region has 13 residues. CDR1 and CDR2 from the germline V gene are WSHSY and SAAADI. CDR3 amino acids: CASSPPREYEQYF. CDR3 sequence (DNA): TGCGCCAGCAGTCCACCCCGTGAGTACGAGCAGTACTTC.

The rearrangement links TRBV28 to TRBJ1-5, with D possibly being TRBD1 (5 bases). Trimming shortened V by 6 bases and J by 6 bases, and 27 bases separated the two germline ends. There are 18 residues in the CDR3. Germline values: CDR1 MDHEN, CDR2 SYDVKM. The CDR3 loop reads CASSRLPLDSAGSQPQHF. CDR3 nucleotides: TGTGCCAGCAGCCGACTCCCCCTAGACAGCGCGGGGAGTCAGCCCCAGCATTTT.

The gene calls are TRBV28 and TRBJ1-5; 7 bases align to TRBD1. Per the germline V gene, CDR1 is MDHEN and CDR2 is SYDVKM. This CDR3 comprises 14 residues. J lost 3 bases, V lost 7 bases, and 6 bases had no gene match. CDR3: CASIPGGINQPQHF. In DNA, the CDR3 is TGTGCCAGCATCCCAGGGGGAATCAATCAGCCCCAGCATTTT.

The V call is TRBV11-2, the J call TRBJ2-3; D remains ambiguous. There are 16 residues in the CDR3. The V end lost 4 bases, the J end lost 5 bases, and 19 bases lay between the germline ends. From germline, CDR1 is SGHAT and CDR2 FQNNGV. CDR3 sequence (DNA): TGTGCCAGCAGCTCAAATATACGGCACCCGGGAGATACGCAGTATTTT. Translated: CASSSNIRHPGDTQYF.

V usage is TRBV9 and J usage is TRBJ2-7; D is uncertain. Germline CDR1 SGDLS, CDR2 YYNGEE. V was pared by 0 bases and J by 6 bases, with 13 bases between. CDR3 length: 14 amino acids. CDR3 coding DNA: TGTGCCAGCAGCGTAGCCGCCAGGATGACCGAGCAGTACTTC. It yields the protein CASSVAARMTEQYF.

The chain carries TRBV5-6 and TRBJ2-7, with D perhaps assigned TRBD1 or TRBD2 (6 bases each). Trimming shortened V by 4 bases and J by 6 bases, and 20 bases separated the two germline ends. Germline CDR1 SGHDT, CDR2 YYEEEE. This CDR3 is 15 amino acids long. For the CDR3, the DNA is TGTGCCAGCAGCGCTCCCAACGGGGGCCCTACCGAGCAGTACTTC. This sequence encodes CASSAPNGGPTEQYF. Full variable domain (outside the CDR3, taken from reference TRBV5-6 and TRBJ2-7): DAGVTQSPTHLIKTRGQQVTLRCSPKSGHDTVSWYQQALGQGPQFIFQYYEEEERQRGNFPDRFSGHQFPNYSSELNVNALLLGDSALYLCASSAPNGGPTEQYFGPGTRLTVT.

The chain recombines TRBV9 with TRBJ2-5; tentatively, D is TRBD2 (7 bases). The V end lost 0 bases, the J end lost 4 bases, and 13 bases lay between the germline ends. This CDR3 spans 15 amino acids. Germline loops: CDR1 SGDLS, CDR2 YYNGEE. In DNA, the CDR3 is TGTGCCAGCAGCGTAGTTGGGGGGGCCGGAGAGACCCAGTACTTC. Amino acid sequence: CASSVVGGAGETQYF.

This clone is medium-sized by share. The CDR3 loop is CAGGESYNSPLHF. The DNA for the CDR3 is TGTGCCGGGGGGGAGTCCTATAATTCACCCCTCCACTTT. The chain uses TRBV10-3 and TRBJ1-6, with a weak D call TRBD1 (5 bases). The V gene lost 11 bases and the J gene lost 1 base, with 9 bases spanning the gap. CDR1 ENHRY and CDR2 SYGVKD come from the germline V gene. The CDR3 spans 13 residues.